The clone carrying this TCR beta chain was observed a few times. Its antigen remains unknown. The data belong to a study of response to subunit inactivated influenza vaccine. Study-wide points: After each seasonal influenza vaccination, few new T cells are recruited, the authors suggested.

TCRdb re-analysed the RT-PCR reads in MiXCR, keeping a single row per CDR3 protein. The sample holds hundreds of thousands of distinct CDR3 sequences; over 25% are singletons and the top ten take under 2.5%. The source was CD4+ T cells sorted from PBMCs, collected roughly 5 days after vaccination. The TCR comes from a man between 50 and 59 years old who received an inactivated influenza vaccine.

This CDR3 reads CASSQTPGTGGYYGYTF. CDR3 in DNA: TGTGCCAGCAGCCAAACGCCCGGGACAGGGGGTTACTATGGCTACACCTTC. The chain joins TRBV4-2 to TRBJ1-2, with 11 bases lining up with TRBD1. This CDR3 comprises 17 residues. The junction had 8 bases not matched to a gene; V was cut back by 2 bases and J by 3 bases. Germline CDR1 LGHNA, CDR2 YNFKEQ.